Included here is one T cell receptor beta chain sequence, with context. Its antigen is undetermined. The ends were cut back, 3 bases at V and 3 bases at J, with 10 bases in the middle. The length of the CDR3 is 14 residues. Germline V gene data show CDR1 as ENHRY and CDR2 as SYGVKD. Each CDR3 protein is one row after TCRdb ran MiXCR on the reads. Of 150,000 to 200,000 distinct CDR3 sequences listed, 13% to 15% were seen once; the top ten hold about a quarter. The data were taken from a study of T cell repertoires in cytomegalovirus infection. Study context: Signatures in public TCR beta sequences pointed to both CMV infection and matching HLA type. Broader study findings: Carriers of CMV plus the relevant HLA were identified by cumulative public TCR beta family frequency. HLA-C-restricted CMV-specific TCR beta clonotypes were dominant in the ex vivo response.

Sequencing was performed on PBMCs. The TCR originated in a human donor in good health (CMV status not recorded). Some clones in this sample may be carry-over from other donors' samples. This chain connects TRBV10-3 to TRBJ2-3; D tentatively reads TRBD1 or TRBD2 (6 bases each). CDR3 DNA: TGTGCCATCAGTGAAGGGGGGCCGACAGATACGCAGTATTTT. This gives the protein CAISEGGPTDTQYF.